What follows are 9 T cell receptor beta chains derived from one specimen sequenced in a study of cytomegalovirus exposure and HLA in healthy donors. 60 Vbeta and 13 Jbeta primers were used in PCR. Some clones are missing from TCRdb's copy, which holds only in-frame ones; the method was immunoSEQ multiplex PCR. The table includes 150,000 to 200,000 clones, 70% to 90% detected once. Material: PBMCs. All receptors come from a woman under 40 in good health and CMV-seropositive.

The rearrangement joins TRBV7-2 to TRBJ2-7, with no clear D. V lost 6 bases to trimming and J lost 4 bases, with 13 bases between them. The CDR3 spans 13 residues. Germline V gene sequence: CDR1 SGHTA, CDR2 FQGNSA. The CDR3: CASSLEPWYEQYF. The CDR3 bases are TGTGCCAGCAGTTTGGAGCCGTGGTACGAGCAGTACTTC.

This sequence joins TRBV5-1 and TRBJ2-5; D is unclear. CDR1 is SGHRS, CDR2 YFSETQ, per germline. The CDR3 covers 15 residues. Trimming removed 3 bases at V and 0 bases at J, with 12 bases between. The CDR3 spells CASSYYSTYQETQYF. The CDR3, as DNA: TGCGCCAGCAGCTACTACTCCACGTACCAAGAGACCCAGTACTTC.

The V and J genes are TRBV28 and TRBJ1-2; 11 nucleotides line up with TRBD1. Germline assignment: CDR1 MDHEN and CDR2 SYDVKM. CDR3 length: 14 amino acids. V shed 6 bases, J shed 8 bases, and the junction held 8 bases outside the gene matches. CDR3 nucleotide sequence: TGTGCCAGCAGCCCCACCGGGACAGGGGGGGGCTACACCTTC. This gives the protein CASSPTGTGGGYTF.

The table lists this clone with a count of one. V gene TRBV10-3 combines with J gene TRBJ2-3; TRBD2 aligns across 10 bases. The ends lost 7 bases at V and 6 bases at J; junction bases unmatched: 1. CDR1 and CDR2 (germline): ENHRY, SYGVKD. CDR3 length: 12 amino acids. CDR3 DNA: TGTGCCATCATGACTAGCGGGGATACGCAGTATTTT. Amino acids: CAIMTSGDTQYF.

The CDR3 nucleotides read TGTGCTACGGAAAAGGGGACAGGGGCCAACTATGGCTACACCTTC. This codes for CATEKGTGANYGYTF. The chain uses TRBV28 and TRBJ1-2, with TRBD1 matching 10 bases. This CDR3 comprises 15 residues. CDR1 is MDHEN and CDR2 is SYDVKM in the germline V gene.

The chain employs TRBV7-9 and TRBJ2-5; D is tentatively TRBD1 or TRBD2 (5 bases each). The J call may be faulty, since TRBJ2-7 better matches the DNA end. Germline V gene lookup returns CDR1 SEHNR and CDR2 FQNEAQ (reference sequence). The CDR3 covers 13 residues. The CDR3 nucleotides are TGTGCCAGCAGTCGATATGGGGGCTACGAGCAGTACTTC. It codes for CASSRYGGYEQYF.

This chain joins TRBV2 and TRBJ1-1, with D possibly matching TRBD1 (5 bases). The CDR3 loop spans 15 amino acids. V was trimmed by 1 base and J by 1 base, leaving 10 bases between them. The germline V gene encodes CDR1 SNHLY and CDR2 FYNNEI. The CDR3 is CASSEEGQGNTEAFF. For the CDR3, the DNA is TGTGCCAGCAGTGAAGAAGGGCAGGGGAACACTGAAGCTTTCTTT. The full variable domain, its missing parts supplied by reference TRBV2 and TRBJ1-1, is EPEVTQTPSHQVTQMGQEVILRCVPISNHLYFYWYRQILGQKVEFLVSFYNNEISEKSEIFDDQFSVERPDGSNFTLKIRSTKLEDSAMYFCASSEEGQGNTEAFFGQGTRLTVV.

J is TRBJ2-1 and V is TRBV13; maybe TRBD1 (5 bases). The ends were cut back, 5 bases at V and 3 bases at J, with 17 bases in the middle. Germline CDR1 PRHDT, CDR2 FYEKMQ (reference sequence). The CDR3 extends over 16 amino acids. The CDR3 protein is CASSPLRQKFYNEQFF. As DNA, the CDR3 is TGTGCCAGCAGCCCTCTACGACAGAAATTCTACAATGAGCAGTTCTTC.

The rearrangement joins TRBV6-6 to TRBJ2-5, with D hard to call. Germline V gene lookup returns CDR1 MNHNY and CDR2 SVGAGI (reference sequence). V was shortened by 2 bases and J by 0 bases, with 7 bases between the two germline ends. The CDR3 runs to 14 residues. The CDR3 DNA sequence: TGTGCCAGCAGTTACACACAGTACCAAGAGACCCAGTACTTC. It specifies CASSYTQYQETQYF.